The 27 T cell receptor beta chains reported below all come from one sample, sequenced in a study of shared clonotypes between healthy human individuals. Data came from immunoSEQ multiplex PCR; TCRdb stores just in-frame clones and leaves some out. Among roughly 2.5 million clones listed, over 85% were seen once. Material for sequencing was naive CD4+ T cells sorted from blood. The subset was: CD45RA+ positively selected. These receptors were taken from a man in his late teens or twenties in good health.

This clone was observed a few times. The chain has TRBV10-3 and TRBJ1-1; D gene uncertain. Trimming pared 7 bases from V and 3 bases from J, leaving 15 bases between. The CDR3 is made up of 14 amino acids. CDR1 and CDR2 from the germline V gene are ENHRY and SYGVKD. In nucleotides, the CDR3 is TGTGCCATCAAGGCAGGAGTCTTGGACACTGAAGCTTTCTTT. Its protein product is CAIKAGVLDTEAFF.

The rearrangement links TRBV5-4 to TRBJ2-3, with D possibly being TRBD1 or TRBD2 (6 bases each). V gave up 4 bases and J gave up 5 bases, with 14 bases separating them. CDR1 and CDR2 (germline): SGHNT, YYREEE (reference sequence). The CDR3 consists of 14 residues. The CDR3 spells CASSQGGGQDTQYF. CDR3 sequence (DNA): TGTGCCAGCAGCCAAGGTGGGGGGCAAGATACGCAGTATTTT. Filled out from reference TRBV5-4 and TRBJ2-3, the complete variable domain reads ETGVTQSPTHLIKTRGQQVTLRCSSQSGHNTVSWYQQALGQGPQFIFQYYREEENGRGNFPPRFSGLQFPNYSSELNVNALELDDSALYLCASSQGGGQDTQYFGPGTRLTVL.

The rearrangement uses TRBV6-5 and TRBJ2-7; D is undetermined. V dropped 4 bases and J dropped 6 bases, with 7 bases sitting between them. The CDR3 runs 11 residues. Germline CDR1 is MNHEY and CDR2 is SVGAGI. CDR3 DNA sequence: TGTGCCAGCAGTTCTACCCTCGAGCAGTACTTC. Its translation is CASSSTLEQYF.

This rearrangement joins TRBV19 to TRBJ1-1; D is undetermined. V lost 3 bases and J 0 bases, leaving 8 bases between the germline ends. The CDR3 spans 14 residues. Per germline, CDR1 LNHDA and CDR2 SQIVND (reference sequence). This chain's CDR3 is CASSISTMNTEAFF. The CDR3 DNA reads as TGTGCCAGTAGTATCTCCACTATGAACACTGAAGCTTTCTTT.

This clone was seen once. V gene TRBV30 combines with J gene TRBJ1-4, with a tentative D call TRBD1 (6 bases). The CDR3 is 13 residues long. Trimming cost V 1 base and J 8 bases, with 11 bases left between them. Germline V gene lookup returns CDR1 GTSNPN and CDR2 SVGIG (reference sequence). CDR3 region: CAWSDGGQEKLFF. CDR3 DNA: TGTGCCTGGAGTGACGGGGGACAAGAAAAACTGTTTTTT.

The chain has TRBV30 and TRBJ1-1, with unresolved D. Trimming removed 0 bases from V and 0 bases from J, with 11 bases in between. The CDR3 has 15 amino acids. CDR1 is GTSNPN, CDR2 SVGIG, per germline (reference sequence). The CDR3 region is CAWSVGTLMNTEAFF. The CDR3 coding sequence is TGTGCCTGGAGTGTAGGTACCCTCATGAACACTGAAGCTTTCTTT.

The chain is built from TRBV6-1 and TRBJ1-1, with D unclear. Germline V lookup: CDR1 MNHNS, CDR2 SASEGT. This CDR3 comprises 12 residues. Trimming stripped 5 bases from V and 7 bases from J, with 11 bases between. The CDR3 nucleotides are TGTGCCAGCAGTCCCACGGGGATTGAAGCTTTCTTT. This gives the protein CASSPTGIEAFF.

Regarding this clone: Distinct nucleotide sequences in the sample also encode this CDR3. V and J are TRBV10-1 and TRBJ1-1; TRBD1 might be the D (5 bases). V lost 0 bases and J lost 4, with 9 bases in between. This CDR3 has 14 amino acids. Germline V gene data show CDR1 as WNHNN and CDR2 as SYGVQD (reference sequence). CDR3 region: CASSESRGPTEAFF. As DNA, the CDR3 is TGCGCCAGCAGTGAGTCACGGGGACCCACTGAAGCTTTCTTT.

This chain joins TRBV18 and TRBJ1-2; TRBD1 aligns across 7 bases. J was trimmed by 1 base and V by 2 bases; bases with no gene match: 1. This CDR3 contains 14 residues. Germline assignment: CDR1 KGHSH and CDR2 LQKENI. CDR3 in amino acids: CASSPGDSNYGYTF. Written as DNA, the CDR3 is TGTGCCAGCTCACCAGGGGACAGTAACTATGGCTACACCTTC.

The chain employs TRBV11-2 and TRBJ1-4; 8 bases line up with TRBD1. The V and J ends lost 5 bases and 5 bases, in that order; junction bases with no gene match: 7. The CDR3 runs 15 residues. The germline CDR1 and CDR2 sequences are SGHAT and FQNNGV. CDR3 protein: CASSPRDRRNEKLFF. CDR3 in DNA: TGTGCCAGCAGCCCCCGGGACAGGAGGAATGAAAAACTGTTTTTT.

Concerning this clone itself: Other nucleotide sequences from this sample produce the same CDR3. CDR3 sequence: CASSLEAASGNTIYF. DNA for the CDR3: TGCGCCAGCAGCTTGGAGGCTGCCTCTGGAAACACCATATATTTT. The chain carries TRBV5-1 and TRBJ1-3, with D unclear. CDR3 size: 15 residues. V lost 0 bases and J lost 0, with 7 bases in between. The germline V gene has CDR1 SGHRS and CDR2 YFSETQ.

J is TRBJ2-1 and V is TRBV6-6, with TRBD1 matching 7 bases. This CDR3 spans 16 amino acids. V was clipped by 2 bases and J by 3 bases; unmatched bases: 7. The germline gives CDR1 MNHNY, CDR2 SVGAGI (reference sequence). CDR3 sequence reads: CASSYEGQRDYNEQFF. CDR3 nucleotide sequence: TGTGCCAGCAGTTACGAGGGACAGAGGGACTACAATGAGCAGTTCTTC.

This chain uses TRBV21-1 with TRBJ1-4. TRBV21-1 is noted as a pseudogene. The CDR3 has 20 residues. The CDR3 protein is CASSLIRTRSLVPDNEKLFF. CDR3 DNA: TGTGCCAGCAGCCTGATAAGAACACGCTCCCTTGTTCCGGATAATGAAAAACTGTTTTTT.

This clone was recorded once. The chain employs TRBV5-4 and TRBJ2-1; D might be TRBD2 (7 bases). V lost 3 bases and J 9 bases, leaving 25 bases between the germline ends. Germline V gene lookup returns CDR1 SGHNT and CDR2 YYREEE (reference sequence). The CDR3 loop spans 17 amino acids. The CDR3 loop reads CASSSPPGAGDYGEQFF. The CDR3 DNA follows: TGTGCCAGCAGCTCTCCGCCGGGGGCGGGAGACTACGGTGAGCAGTTCTTC.

CDR3 amino acids: CAISEQTTYEQYF. In DNA form, the CDR3 reads TGTGCCATCAGTGAACAGACAACCTACGAGCAGTACTTC. The chain combines TRBV10-3 with TRBJ2-7, with D unclear. The V gene lost 3 bases and the J gene lost 2 bases, with 8 bases spanning the gap. CDR3 length: 13 amino acids. Germline V lookup: CDR1 ENHRY, CDR2 SYGVKD.

The chain uses TRBV30 and TRBJ2-1, with D hard to call. The CDR3 runs 13 residues. The germline V and J ends were trimmed by 4 bases and 0 bases, with 7 bases remaining between them. Germline lookup yields CDR1 GTSNPN and CDR2 SVGIG (reference sequence). The CDR3 DNA reads TGTGCCTGGATCTCAAACTCCTACAATGAGCAGTTCTTC. This encodes CAWISNSYNEQFF. The variable domain in full, with the rest retrieved from reference TRBV30 and TRBJ2-1, is SQTIHQWPATLVQPVGSPLSLECTVEGTSNPNLYWYRQAAGRGLQLLFYSVGIGQISSEVPQNLSASRPQDRQFILSSKKLLLSDSGFYLCAWISNSYNEQFFGPGTRLTVL.

V gene TRBV6-1 combines with J gene TRBJ1-5; D gene ambiguous. From germline, CDR1 is MNHNS and CDR2 SASEGT. The ends were cut back, 1 base at V and 5 bases at J, with 9 bases in the middle. The CDR3 extends over 14 amino acids. The CDR3 DNA reads TGTGCCAGCAGTGAAGACACGATTTATCAGCCCCAGCATTTT. Its protein is CASSEDTIYQPQHF.

This clone was counted a single time. This chain joins TRBV6-1 and TRBJ1-1; a possible D gene is TRBD1 (6 bases). Per germline, CDR1 MNHNS and CDR2 SASEGT. The CDR3 extends over 14 amino acids. V was trimmed by 6 bases and J by 2 bases, leaving 13 bases between them. The CDR3 region is CASRKGGVNTEAFF. The CDR3 DNA reads TGTGCCAGCAGGAAAGGGGGGGTCAACACTGAAGCTTTCTTT.

The chain recombines TRBV6-5 with TRBJ1-4; D not certain. Looked up from germline, CDR1 is MNHEY and CDR2 is SVGAGI. Deletions cut 4 bases from V and 11 bases from J, with 14 bases between. This CDR3 has 13 residues. This CDR3 reads CASSSTVLGKLFF. CDR3 bases: TGTGCCAGCAGTTCTACAGTTCTGGGGAAACTGTTTTTT.

The chain is built from TRBV7-2 and TRBJ2-2; 7 nucleotides line up with TRBD2. Germline V gene lookup returns CDR1 SGHTA and CDR2 FQGNSA. The CDR3 sequence is 15 residues long. The trim removed 7 bases at V and 5 bases at J, leaving 10 bases unmatched. The CDR3 coding sequence is TGTGCCAGCAAGGTGGACGGGAGGAGGACCGGGGAGCTGTTTTTT. Amino acid sequence: CASKVDGRRTGELFF.

The V and J genes are TRBV5-4 and TRBJ1-1, with 9 bases identical to TRBD1. Germline CDR1 and CDR2: SGHNT and YYREEE (reference sequence). CDR3 length: 13 amino acids. The trim removed 3 bases at V and 4 bases at J, leaving 1 base unmatched. The CDR3 here is CASSWDRATEAFF. CDR3 coding DNA: TGTGCCAGCAGCTGGGACAGGGCCACTGAAGCTTTCTTT.

This chain links TRBV27 with TRBJ2-7; possibly TRBD2 for D (6 bases). V shed 5 bases and J shed 0 bases, with 14 bases lying between them. This CDR3 has 15 residues. Germline assignment: CDR1 MNHEY and CDR2 SMNVEV (reference sequence). The DNA for the CDR3 is TGTGCCAGCAGTCTCGCAGGGACTGTCTCCTACGAGCAGTACTTC. Translating it yields CASSLAGTVSYEQYF.

This chain connects TRBV10-1 to TRBJ2-3; D is uncertain. Trimming left V 6 bases short and J 1 base short, with 17 bases between. CDR3 length: 16 residues. The germline CDR1 and CDR2 sequences are WNHNN and SYGVQD (reference sequence). CDR3 DNA: TGCGCCAGCAGCCTCTCGCGGCGTCCACGCACAGATACGCAGTATTTT. Translating gives CASSLSRRPRTDTQYF.

A note on this clone: This same CDR3 is encoded by further DNA sequences in the sample. The chain has TRBV2 and TRBJ1-1; a weak D match, TRBD1 (5 bases). V lost 6 bases and J lost 1, with 9 bases in between. There are 13 residues in the CDR3. Looked up from germline, CDR1 is SNHLY and CDR2 is FYNNEI. This CDR3 reads CASRLTENTEAFF. The CDR3 nucleotides are TGTGCCAGCAGATTGACAGAGAACACTGAAGCTTTCTTT.

The rearrangement links TRBV6-5 to TRBJ2-7; 7 bases line up with TRBD1. Trimming cost V 9 bases and J 6 bases; bases outside gene matches: 8. This CDR3 is built from 12 residues. Germline V gene data show CDR1 as MNHEY and CDR2 as SVGAGI. CDR3 bases: TGTGCCAGTTTAACAGGGGTGGGCGAGCAGTACTTC. Translating gives CASLTGVGEQYF.

The chain combines TRBV5-3 with TRBJ1-2, with D hard to call. TRBV5-3 is known as an ORF, though its function is uncertain. The CDR3 totals 13 residues. Trimming left V 3 bases short and J 5 bases short, with 11 bases between. In DNA, the CDR3 is TGTGCCAGAAGCTCGACAAACAAGTATGGCTACACCTTC. This sequence encodes CARSSTNKYGYTF.

A remark on this clone: This sample also contains other DNA sequences that code for the same CDR3. This chain joins TRBV5-1 and TRBJ1-1; D gene unclear. Germline CDR1 reads SGHRS; CDR2 reads YFSETQ. Trimming took 0 bases from V and 4 from J, leaving 4 bases between them. The CDR3 is 12 residues long. CDR3 amino acids: CASSLVSTEAFF. The CDR3 nucleotides are TGCGCCAGCAGCTTGGTTAGCACTGAAGCTTTCTTT.